This T cell receptor (beta chain) originates from a study of T cells in Graves' hyperthyroidism and ophthalmopathy. Amplified TCR beta CDR3 regions derived from RNA transcripts. The HTBI primer set drove a first-round RT-PCR of the TCR CDR3. TCRdb itself ran the multiplex PCR reads through MiXCR, one entry per CDR3 protein. The repertoire includes over 500,000 distinct CDR3 sequences, about 15% of them detected once, and roughly 13% sits in the top ten. CDR3 length: 13 residues. J was trimmed by 7 bases and V by 6 bases; bases with no gene match: 5. This clonotype was found a few times. The genes are TRBV12-3 or TRBV12-4 and TRBJ2-3; 9 bases are a match to TRBD2. Material for sequencing was blood. This clonotype originated in a woman between 40 and 50 years old with Graves' hyperthyroidism. CDR3 nucleotide sequence: TGTGCCAGCAGGACGGGACTAGCCCATACGCAGTATTTT. Its protein is CASRTGLAHTQYF.